This T cell receptor (beta chain) was profiled in a study of blood T cell repertoires in COVID-19. Study as a whole: COVID-19 samples from acute and convalescent phases originated in the United States, Italy and Spain. In each case, the material was cDNA or gDNA derived from T cells, B-cell-depleted T cells, or PBMCs.

The method was immunoSEQ multiplex PCR; TCRdb's version includes in-frame clones alone and lacks a portion of them. Of 90,000 to 120,000 clones in the sample, roughly 83% were seen once. The sample taken for sequencing was peripheral blood. The receptor was isolated from a human donor in a cohort sampled during active COVID-19.

CDR3 sequence: CASSQLAGGYTGELFF. The CDR3 DNA sequence: TGCGCCAGCAGCCAACTCGCAGGAGGGTACACCGGGGAGCTGTTTTTT. The chain carries TRBV4-3 and TRBJ2-2, with D possibly matching TRBD2 (6 bases). The V gene lost 2 bases and the J gene lost 3 bases, with 13 bases spanning the gap. The CDR3 is 16 amino acids. Looked up from germline, CDR1 is LGHNA and CDR2 is YSLEER.